Presented here are 9 T cell receptor beta chains from one specimen sequenced in a study of blood T cells in healthy people across ages. The authors ran a second PCR of roughly 6 to 12 cycles using a sample-barcoded 5' primer and a J-beta primer mix. Via MiXCR, TCRdb re-called the 5' RACE reads, giving one row per CDR3 protein. The sample lists approximately 490,000 distinct CDR3 sequences; approximately 25% were seen once. The sample was also linked to a second study, of T cells of mothers and their children.

What was sequenced was blood. Receptors originate from a boy younger than 18 in good health.

The CDR3 region is CASSQIGCEQYV. The DNA of the CDR3 is TGTGCCAGCAGCCAAATAGGTTGCGAGCAGTACGTC. The chain uses TRBV3-1 and TRBJ2-1, with D uncertain. The J call is in doubt because the DNA end fits TRBJ2-7 better. This CDR3 has 12 residues. Germline V gene data show CDR1 as LGHDT and CDR2 as YNNKEL (reference sequence).

The V gene is TRBV27, the J gene TRBJ1-2; possible D gene TRBD1, 5 bases. V was pared by 5 bases and J by 4 bases, with 11 bases between. Germline-derived CDR1 and CDR2 are MNHEY and SMNVEV (reference sequence). The CDR3 loop spans 13 amino acids. DNA for the CDR3: TGTGCCAGCAGTACCTCAGGGAGCTATGGCTACACCTTC. Translating gives CASSTSGSYGYTF.

This clonotype was detected only a few times. The chain is built from TRBV20-1 and TRBJ2-7, with unresolved D. Trimming removed 6 bases from V and 3 bases from J, with 6 bases in between. CDR1 and CDR2 from the germline V gene are DFQATT and SNEGSKA (reference sequence). The CDR3 runs 10 residues. CDR3 in DNA: TGCAGTGCGGACCTCTACGAGCAGTACTTC. Translating gives CSADLYEQYF.

This clonotype was counted between two and nine times. The chain recombines TRBV4-2 with TRBJ1-1, with D unresolved. The germline V and J ends were trimmed by 1 base and 1 base, with 13 bases remaining between them. Germline lookup yields CDR1 LGHNA and CDR2 YNFKEQ. The CDR3 contains 16 residues. CDR3 region: CASSQGPGNENTEAFF. The CDR3 region has the DNA TGTGCCAGCAGCCAAGGTCCGGGTAACGAGAACACTGAAGCTTTCTTT.

Ten or more counts support this clonotype. The chain employs TRBV25-1 and TRBJ2-6; 7 bases are shared with TRBD1. This CDR3 spans 15 amino acids. Germline V gives CDR1 MGHDK, CDR2 SYGVNS. V lost 5 bases, J lost 3 bases, and 4 bases stayed unmatched. CDR3 loop: CASSKQGSGANVLTF. CDR3 sequence (DNA): TGTGCCAGCAGTAAACAGGGGAGTGGGGCCAACGTCCTGACTTTC.

The chain recombines TRBV20-1 with TRBJ2-5; no reliable D call. This CDR3 spans 11 amino acids. Germline CDR1 is DFQATT and CDR2 is SNEGSKA (reference sequence). V was trimmed by 4 bases and J by 5 bases, leaving 8 bases between them. CDR3: CSATRSETQYF. For the CDR3, the DNA is TGCAGTGCTACTAGAAGTGAGACCCAGTACTTC.

This clonotype has only a few counts. The genes are TRBV6-6 and TRBJ1-6, with 8 bases matching TRBD1. The CDR3 contains 15 residues. Germline CDR1 is MNHNY and CDR2 is SVGAGI (reference sequence). The J segment lost 5 bases and the V segment lost 6 bases, leaving 6 bases of the junction unmatched. The CDR3 coding sequence is TGTGCCAGCAGCCCCTGGACAGGGAATAATTCACCCCTCCACTTT. Translation gives CASSPWTGNNSPLHF.

The chain carries TRBV5-5 and TRBJ2-1; 8 bases align to TRBD2. V gave up 0 bases and J gave up 4 bases; unmatched junction bases: 6. CDR1 and CDR2 from the germline V gene are SGHKS and YYEKEE (reference sequence). CDR3 size: 16 residues. Written as DNA, the CDR3 is TGTGCCAGCAGCTTGGGTCCAGCGGGGGTTTACAATGAGCAGTTCTTC. Translated, it gives CASSLGPAGVYNEQFF.

In regard to this clonotype: A junction boundary mismatches the germline segment, possibly from a read error. The gene calls are TRBV7-3 and TRBJ2-3; TRBD2 might be the D (5 bases). Germline-derived CDR1 and CDR2 are SGHTA and FQGTGA. CDR3 length equals 14 residues. The CDR3: CASSRGSQTDTQYF. The CDR3 nucleotides are TGCGCCAGCAGCCGGGGAAGTCAGACAGATACGCAGTATTTT.